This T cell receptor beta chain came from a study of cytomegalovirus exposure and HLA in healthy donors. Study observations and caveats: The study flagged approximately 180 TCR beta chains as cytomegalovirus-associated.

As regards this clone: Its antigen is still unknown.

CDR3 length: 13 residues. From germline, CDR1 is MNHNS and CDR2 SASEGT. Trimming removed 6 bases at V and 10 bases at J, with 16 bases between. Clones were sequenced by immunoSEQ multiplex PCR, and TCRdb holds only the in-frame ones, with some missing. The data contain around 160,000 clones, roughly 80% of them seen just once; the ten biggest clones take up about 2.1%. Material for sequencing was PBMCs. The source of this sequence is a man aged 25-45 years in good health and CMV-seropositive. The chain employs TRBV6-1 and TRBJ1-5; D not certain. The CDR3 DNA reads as TGTGCCAGCAGGCCGAGGTCCATCCCCCCCCAGCATTTT. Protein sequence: CASRPRSIPPQHF.